This TCR beta chain stems from a study of blood T cell repertoires in COVID-19. Study in general: Samples of COVID-19 (acute and convalescent) were obtained from the United States, Italy and Spain. Nucleic acid was either cDNA or gDNA, and it came from T cells, B-cell-depleted T cells, or PBMCs.

Germline-derived CDR1 and CDR2 are DFQATT and SNEGSKA (reference sequence). V lost 6 bases to trimming and J lost 8 bases, with 12 bases between them. The CDR3 extends over 11 amino acids. In the authors' methods: Amplification from reference gene primers served as the basis for estimated nucleated cell counts. Assay: immunoSEQ multiplex PCR; the TCRdb copy retains only in-frame clones and omits some. Clone size and the V and J calls come from that table; the DNA yielded D and trimming. Among under 300,000 clones listed, approximately 90% were seen once. The sequence was collected from a woman in her thirties or forties with acute or convalescent COVID-19. The chain uses TRBV20-1 and TRBJ2-3; D may be TRBD2 (6 bases). Sequenced: peripheral blood. The CDR3 is CSALDGSTQYF. The CDR3 nucleotides read TGCAGTGCCCTGGACGGGAGTACGCAGTATTTT.